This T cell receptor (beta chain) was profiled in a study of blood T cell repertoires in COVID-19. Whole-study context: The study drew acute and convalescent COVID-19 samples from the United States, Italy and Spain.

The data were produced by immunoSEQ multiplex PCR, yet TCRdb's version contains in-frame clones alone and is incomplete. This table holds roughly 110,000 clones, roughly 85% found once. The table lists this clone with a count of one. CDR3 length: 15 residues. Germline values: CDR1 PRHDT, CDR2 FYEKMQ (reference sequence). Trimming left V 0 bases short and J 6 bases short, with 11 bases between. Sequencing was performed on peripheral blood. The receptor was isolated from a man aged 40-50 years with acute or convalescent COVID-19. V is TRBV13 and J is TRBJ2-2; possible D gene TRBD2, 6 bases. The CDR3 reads CASSLGLGGPGELFF. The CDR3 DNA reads TGTGCCAGCAGCTTAGGCCTCGGGGGTCCCGGGGAGCTGTTTTTT.